The next 10 T cell receptor beta chains were all read from a single sample in a study of blood T cell repertoires in COVID-19 (dated by TCRdb to the early 2020s). The library relied on the immunoSEQ multiplex PCR assay. What TCRdb holds here is the immuneACCESS table cut down to in-frame rearrangements. Part of the clones is not present; checked against another copy, under half of the missing clones reflect an unresolved V gene, and the others are unexplained. In all, the sample holds some 330,000 clones, and 70% to 90% of those were seen once. In total, the top ten clones hold under 4.5% of the sample. What was sequenced was peripheral blood. These receptors came from a woman aged 50 to 60 with active or convalescent COVID-19.

CDR3 loop: CASSLPGHYYEQYF. CDR3 in DNA: TGTGCCAGCAGCTTGCCGGGACATTACTACGAGCAGTACTTC. V gene TRBV11-2 combines with J gene TRBJ2-7; possibly TRBD1 for D (6 bases). The CDR3 runs to 14 residues. V lost 3 bases to trimming and J lost 3 bases, with 12 bases between them. CDR1 is SGHAT, CDR2 FQNNGV, per germline.

The V gene is TRBV11-1, the J gene TRBJ2-7; D possibly corresponds to TRBD2 (5 bases). Germline V gene lookup returns CDR1 SGHAT and CDR2 FQDESV (reference sequence). The CDR3 sequence is 13 residues long. V was pared by 1 base and J by 7 bases, with 11 bases between. Here the CDR3 reads CASSLGQLGEQYF. The CDR3 nucleotides are TGTGCCAGCAGCTTAGGTCAACTAGGGGAGCAGTACTTC.

CDR3 amino acids: CASSPGTGGFSYGYTF. In DNA, the CDR3 is TGCGCCAGCAGCCCGGGGACAGGGGGTTTCTCCTATGGCTACACCTTC. The V gene is TRBV5-1, the J gene TRBJ1-2, with 11 bases matching TRBD1. This CDR3 is 16 amino acids long. V trimming: 4 bases; J trimming: 4 bases; junction bases outside the gene matches: 9. From germline, CDR1 is SGHRS and CDR2 YFSETQ.

This sequence joins TRBV7-8 and TRBJ1-4; a weak D match, TRBD1 (6 bases). This CDR3 is 15 amino acids long. Trimming pared 1 base from V and 7 bases from J, leaving 13 bases between. Germline V gene sequence: CDR1 SGHVS, CDR2 FQNEAQ. The CDR3 region is CASSLVGGVGEKLFF. Written as DNA, the CDR3 is TGTGCCAGCAGCTTAGTTGGGGGCGTCGGTGAAAAACTGTTTTTT.

The chain joins TRBV2 to TRBJ2-3; TRBD1 agrees at 7 bases. CDR1 SNHLY and CDR2 FYNNEI come from the germline V gene. The length of the CDR3 is 14 residues. The J segment lost 11 bases and the V segment lost 5 bases, leaving 13 bases of the junction unmatched. The CDR3, as DNA: TGTGCCAGCAGTTGGGATACAGGGGCACGGGGGCAGTATTTT. It specifies CASSWDTGARGQYF. Full variable domain (rest looked up from reference TRBV2 and TRBJ2-3): EPEVTQTPSHQVTQMGQEVILRCVPISNHLYFYWYRQILGQKVEFLVSFYNNEISEKSEIFDDQFSVERPDGSNFTLKIRSTKLEDSAMYFCASSWDTGARGQYFGPGTRLTVL.

This clone was seen a few times. The V and J genes are TRBV9 and TRBJ2-2; the match to TRBD1 covers 11 bases. The CDR3 length is 17 residues. Germline V gene lookup returns CDR1 SGDLS and CDR2 YYNGEE. Trimming took 2 bases from V and 7 from J; bases not matched to a gene: 10. The CDR3 nucleotides are TGTGCCAGCAGCGTGGTAGGGACAGGGGGAATCGTCGGGGAGCTGTTTTTT. Encoded protein: CASSVVGTGGIVGELFF.

The rearrangement joins TRBV4-2 to TRBJ1-4; D is perhaps TRBD1 (5 bases). V was trimmed by 0 bases and J by 5 bases, leaving 13 bases between them. Germline loops: CDR1 LGHNA, CDR2 YNFKEQ. The CDR3 is made up of 16 amino acids. The CDR3 loop is CASSQDPRGTNEKLFF. The CDR3 DNA reads as TGTGCCAGCAGCCAAGATCCTAGGGGTACGAATGAAAAACTGTTTTTT.

The chain combines TRBV25-1 with TRBJ1-2; 10 bases align to TRBD1. CDR1 is MGHDK, CDR2 SYGVNS, per germline. V dropped 2 bases and J dropped 6; count of bases not matched to a gene: 9. CDR3 size: 16 residues. CDR3 sequence (DNA): TGTGCCAGCAGTGAACTCGGGACAGGGGTCGGGCATGGCTACACCTTC. This translates into CASSELGTGVGHGYTF.

The chain carries TRBV30 and TRBJ2-7, with 8 nucleotides matching TRBD2. CDR1 and CDR2 from the germline V gene are GTSNPN and SVGIG (reference sequence). After removal of 5 bases from V and 2 bases from J, the junction contained 2 bases not matched to a gene. The CDR3 extends over 12 amino acids. CDR3 region: CAWAGLAYEQYF. The CDR3 bases are TGTGCCTGGGCGGGACTAGCCTACGAGCAGTACTTC.

J is TRBJ1-1 and V is TRBV9; 8 bases line up with TRBD1. The CDR3 is 15 residues long. Unmatched junction bases numbered 2, after V lost 0 bases and J lost 1 base. Per the germline V gene, CDR1 is SGDLS and CDR2 is YYNGEE. The CDR3 here is CASSVAQGANTEAFF. CDR3 coding DNA: TGTGCCAGCAGCGTAGCGCAGGGGGCGAACACTGAAGCTTTCTTT.